This is a list of T cell receptor beta chains from one sample in a study of blood T cell repertoires in COVID-19. The protocol was immunoSEQ multiplex PCR, while the TCRdb copy is restricted to in-frame clones and leaves out a portion. The table records hundreds of thousands of clones, roughly 87% of them present only once. The sample consisted of PBMCs or T cells enriched from blood (not recorded which). These receptors were collected from a woman younger than 30 who had recovered from COVID-19. Both conserved end residues are part of each CDR3. A D gene is named only where the DNA matches it firmly. A clone size is listed for some rows: how often the clone was seen (once, few, many), or a class if it is expanded.

j_gene,d_gene,v_gene,abundance,CDR3nt,CDR3aa
TRBJ2-1,TRBD2,TRBV7-2,-,TGTGCCAGCAGCTTAGGGCTAGCGGGGGCAATCAATGAGCAGTTCTTC,CASSLGLAGAINEQFF
TRBJ2-3,-,TRBV9,-,TGTGCCAGCAGCGTAGGCGCGCTTTGGAGTACGCAGTATTTT,CASSVGALWSTQYF
TRBJ2-7,-,TRBV7-2,-,TGTGCCAGCAGCTTAGTGGTAGACTACGAGCAGTACTTC,CASSLVVDYEQYF
TRBJ1-1,TRBD1,TRBV18,-,TGTGCCAGCTCACAATCTGGACAGGAGAACACTGAAGCTTTCTTT,CASSQSGQENTEAFF
TRBJ1-4,-,TRBV28,-,TGTGCCAGCAGTGGCAGCGGTGATAAAAAAGAAAAACTGTTTTTT,CASSGSGDKKEKLFF
TRBJ2-5,-,TRBV6-5,-,TGTGCCAGCACACAGGGCTTTCGGCAAGAGACCCAGTACTTC,CASTQGFRQETQYF
TRBJ1-5,-,TRBV28,few,TGTGCCAGCAGTCCCCAGATTAGCAATCAGCCCCAGCATTTT,CASSPQISNQPQHF
TRBJ1-4,-,TRBV5-4,-,TGTGCCAGCAGCTTTAGATATGCGATTACGGGGGGGGAAAAACTGTTTTTT,CASSFRYAITGGEKLFF
TRBJ1-1,-,TRBV18,-,TGTGCCAGCTCACCACCGGGCGGGCTGAACACTGAAGCTTTCTTT,CASSPPGGLNTEAFF
TRBJ1-6,-,TRBV28,-,TGTGCCAGCAGTTTGGAAAGTTGGGCTTCACCCCTCCACTTT,CASSLESWASPLHF
TRBJ2-5,-,TRBV3-1/TRBV3-2,-,TGTGCCAGCAGCCAGGGAAGGGGAGAGACCCAGTACTTC,CASSQGRGETQYF
TRBJ1-1,-,TRBV5-6,-,TGTGCCAGCAGCCTGGTTGGGGCCGCGGACACTGAAGCTTTCTTT,CASSLVGAADTEAFF
TRBJ2-7,TRBD1,TRBV27,-,TGTGCCAGCAGGACAGGGGCCCACGAGCAGTACTTC,CASRTGAHEQYF
TRBJ2-7,TRBD2,TRBV5-4,-,TGTGCCAGCAGCTCCAGACTAGCGAGACCCTACGAGCAGTACTTC,CASSSRLARPYEQYF
TRBJ1-1,-,TRBV28,-,TGTGCCAGCAGCCTGGCTCCTGAAGCTTTCTTT,CASSLAPEAFF
TRBJ1-1,-,TRBV3-1/TRBV3-2,-,TGTGCCAGCAGCCAAGACTCGGGATTTGGCACTGAAGCTTTCTTT,CASSQDSGFGTEAFF
TRBJ1-5,-,TRBV29-1,-,TGCAGCGTCCCGACAGGACCGGATCAGCCCCAGCATTTT,CSVPTGPDQPQHF
TRBJ2-3,-,TRBV19,few,TGTGCCAGTAGTATCGACAGAGCTAGCACAGATACGCAGTATTTT,CASSIDRASTDTQYF
TRBJ1-3,TRBD1,TRBV18,-,TGTGCCAGCTCACAACAGGGGGCTTCCGGAAACACCATATATTTT,CASSQQGASGNTIYF
TRBJ2-7,-,TRBV3-1/TRBV3-2,-,TGTGCCAGCAGCCTCAGAGAGAGGAACTACGAGCAGTACTTC,CASSLRERNYEQYF
TRBJ2-7,TRBD2,TRBV7-8,-,TGTGCCAGCAGCGAACTAGCGGGAGGGCCCAAGCAGTACTTC,CASSELAGGPKQYF
TRBJ2-4,-,TRBV28,-,TGTGCCAGCAGTGACGCGGGCGAAAGAAACGGAAACATTCAGTACTTC,CASSDAGERNGNIQYF
TRBJ2-1,TRBD2,TRBV2,few,TGTGCCAGCAGTTTAGCGGGGAGCTCCTACAATGAGCAGTTCTTC,CASSLAGSSYNEQFF
TRBJ1-4,-,TRBV10-3,-,TGTGCCACCACGTCGCAGGTGTTGAACCCTAATGAAAAACTGTTTTTT,CATTSQVLNPNEKLFF
TRBJ1-1,-,TRBV7-9,-,TGTGCCAGCAGCTTATCAAGCTACGGGACTGAAGCTTTCTTT,CASSLSSYGTEAFF
TRBJ2-1,TRBD2,TRBV4-2,-,TGTGCCAGCAGCCAAGACGGGGGGGCAGTGAATGAGCAGTTCTTC,CASSQDGGAVNEQFF
TRBJ1-2,-,TRBV3-1/TRBV3-2,-,TGTGCCAGCAGCCATTCCTCCGCGGGGCTTAACTATGGCTACACCTTC,CASSHSSAGLNYGYTF
TRBJ1-5,TRBD1,TRBV7-2,-,TGTGCCAGCAGCTGGGGGACAGGGGCAGATCAGCCCCAGCATTTT,CASSWGTGADQPQHF
TRBJ1-1,TRBD1,TRBV2,-,TGTGCCAGCAGTGAAGCAACAGGGGTCACTGAAGCTTTCTTT,CASSEATGVTEAFF
TRBJ2-6,-,TRBV6-4,-,TGTGCCAGCAGTGAGGGCAGGGCCTCTGGGGCCAACGTCCTGACTTTC,CASSEGRASGANVLTF
TRBJ2-5,TRBD2,TRBV5-8,once,TGTGCCAGCAGCTCTGGTAGCGGGGGGTACCAAGAGACCCAGTACTTC,CASSSGSGGYQETQYF
TRBJ1-4,-,TRBV4-1,-,TGCGCCAGCAGCCAAGATCCGGGGATTAATGAAAAACTGTTTTTT,CASSQDPGINEKLFF
TRBJ1-1,-,TRBV28,-,TGTGCCAGCAGCATTCGGGAGACTGAAGCTTTCTTT,CASSIRETEAFF
TRBJ2-2,TRBD1,TRBV2,-,TGTGCCACCCGACAGGGAATCACCGGGGAGCTGTTTTTT,CATRQGITGELFF
TRBJ1-2,-,TRBV28,-,TGTGCCAGCACCCCAGTACCACACAAATATGGCTACACCTTC,CASTPVPHKYGYTF
TRBJ2-3,-,TRBV28,-,TGTGCCAGCAGTTTAAGAACGTTGAGCTTCTCAGATACGCAGTATTTT,CASSLRTLSFSDTQYF
TRBJ2-3,-,TRBV7-2,-,TGTGCCAGCAGCTCCAGCGTCGGGACTAGCACAGATACGCAGTATTTT,CASSSSVGTSTDTQYF
TRBJ1-1,-,TRBV6-2/TRBV6-3,-,TGTGCCAGCAGTTACTCACTGGGGGGCACTGAAGCTTTCTTT,CASSYSLGGTEAFF
TRBJ2-7,-,TRBV29-1,-,TGCAGCGCTCCCTCTTTGGGCCACAGCTACGAGCAGTACTTC,CSAPSLGHSYEQYF
TRBJ2-1,-,TRBV2,-,TGTGCCAGCAGTGAAGCCTTGCTGCGGCAGTTCTTC,CASSEALLRQFF
TRBJ1-2,TRBD1,TRBV14,-,TGTGCCAGCAGCCTGGGACAGGGGAATGGCTACACCTTC,CASSLGQGNGYTF
TRBJ1-2,-,TRBV2,-,TGTGCCAGCAGTGTTCCTCGCGGTGGCTACACCTTC,CASSVPRGGYTF
TRBJ2-7,-,TRBV5-1,-,TGCGCCAGCAGACCTACCTACGGACAGTTATACGAGCAGTACTTC,CASRPTYGQLYEQYF
TRBJ1-1,-,TRBV29-1,-,TGCAGCGTTGTGGACACACGGACGGGTACTGAAGCTTTCTTT,CSVVDTRTGTEAFF
TRBJ2-5,TRBD2,TRBV2,-,TGTGCCAGCAGAACCGAGACTAGCGGCCAAGAGACCCAGTACTTC,CASRTETSGQETQYF
TRBJ2-1,TRBD2,TRBV5-4,-,TGTGCCAGCAGCTTTCGGGGGGACTCCTACAATGAGCAGTTCTTC,CASSFRGDSYNEQFF
TRBJ2-3,-,TRBV5-4,-,TGTGCCAGCAGCGCACGACTGAACGCGGGTATTCACACAGATACGCAGTATTTT,CASSARLNAGIHTDTQYF